The count of the clone carrying this T cell receptor beta chain is one. Measured with immunoSEQ multiplex PCR; TCRdb has only the in-frame clones, and not every one. The repertoire consists of nearly 90,000 clones, with around 88% occurring once and the leading ten covering roughly 0.51%. The data stem from a study of blood T cell repertoires in COVID-19. Study summary: The origin of the acute and convalescent COVID-19 samples was the United States, Italy and Spain.

The sample comprised peripheral blood. The TCR comes from a man between 60 and 70 years old with acute or convalescent COVID-19.

CDR3 in DNA: TGTGCCAGTAGTATTGCGGTCCATCAGCCCCAGCATTTT. It yields the protein CASSIAVHQPQHF. The chain has TRBV19 and TRBJ1-5; unclear D gene. V was pared by 3 bases and J by 5 bases, with 8 bases between. Per germline, CDR1 LNHDA and CDR2 SQIVND (reference sequence). There are 13 residues in the CDR3. The full variable domain, with the rest looked up from reference TRBV19 and TRBJ1-5, is DGGITQSPKYLFRKEGQNVTLSCEQNLNHDAMYWYRQDPGQGLRLIYYSQIVNDFQKGDIAEGYSVSREKKESFPLTVTSAQKNPTAFYLCASSIAVHQPQHFGDGTRLSIL.